Each of the 18 T cell receptor beta chains below was sequenced from the same sample in a study of T cells in women clearing cervical HPV infection. This table comes from immunoSEQ multiplex PCR, and its TCRdb copy is limited to in-frame clones, with some not included. The sample table includes 30,000 to 35,000 clones. Sequencing used blood buffy coat. The source of these receptors is a woman aged 18 to 69 with a cervical HPV16 infection that either progressed to CIN3+ or cleared (not recorded which).

About this clone: The read stops 3 residues short of the end of the CDR3; the missing end is completed from the germline J gene. The chain employs TRBV12-3 or TRBV12-4 and TRBJ2-3; the match to TRBD2 covers 11 bases. The CDR3 loop spans 14 amino acids. V gave up 2 bases and J gave up 5 bases; unmatched junction bases: 0. CDR3 bases read: TGTGCCAGCAGTTTACTAGCGGGAGGAGATACG. Protein sequence: CASSLLAGGDT. The entire CDR3 is CASSLLAGGDTQYF.

A note on this clone: The CDR3 is cut off 3 residues early in the read; its end comes from the germline J gene. The gene calls are TRBV2 and TRBJ1-2; 9 nucleotides line up with TRBD1. This CDR3 has 13 amino acids. Per germline, CDR1 SNHLY and CDR2 FYNNEI. Trimming took 4 bases from V and 4 from J; bases not matched to a gene: 1. CDR3 amino acids: CASSGTGAYGYTF. The CDR3 bases that were read are TGTGCCAGCAGTGGGACAGGGGCCTATGGC.

As for this clone: The CDR3 end falls 3 residues outside the read, so it is completed with the germline J gene. The V and J genes are TRBV6-4 and TRBJ1-2; TRBD1 matches at 7 bases. The germline CDR1 and CDR2 sequences are MRHNA and SNTAGT. CDR3 length: 11 amino acids. J gave up 6 bases and V 7 bases, and 2 bases lay outside the gene matches. CDR3 in amino acids: CASNRGHGYTF. The CDR3 bases that were read are TGTGCCAGCAACAGGGGCCATGGC.

Concerning this clone itself: The read stops 3 residues short of the end of the CDR3; the missing end is completed from the germline J gene. The J gene is TRBJ2-5, the V gene TRBV5-6; possibly TRBD1 for D (5 bases). Per germline, CDR1 SGHDT and CDR2 YYEEEE. CDR3 length: 14 residues. Trimming left V 1 base short and J 2 bases short, with 9 bases between. The sequenced part of the CDR3 DNA is TGTGCCAGCAGCTTGTTGGGGCAGCAAGAGACC. Translating it yields CASSLLGQQET. The complete CDR3 reads CASSLLGQQETQYF.

As to this clone: With the read ending 3 residues before the CDR3 end, the germline J gene is used to fill in that end. The V gene is TRBV29-1, the J gene TRBJ2-2; D remains ambiguous. Trimming took off 2 bases at V and 3 bases at J, with 10 bases between the two ends. Germline loops: CDR1 SQVTM, CDR2 ANQGSEA. The CDR3 sequence is 14 residues long. Incomplete CDR3 DNA: TGCAGCGTTGAAATACCCAGAGACACCGGGGAG. Translation gives CSVEIPRDTGE. The entire CDR3 reads CSVEIPRDTGELFF.

About this clone: The CDR3 is cut off 3 residues early in the read; its end comes from the germline J gene. The rearrangement links TRBV18 to TRBJ1-1; tentative D call: TRBD1 (5 bases). Germline V CDR1 and CDR2: KGHSH, LQKENI. With 5 bases removed from V and 0 bases from J, the gap between germline ends came to 7 bases. CDR3 length: 13 residues. CDR3 loop: CASSDSLNTEAFF. The sequenced part of the CDR3 DNA is TGTGCCAGCTCAGACAGTCTGAACACTGAA.

As concerns this clone: The CDR3 end lies 3 residues beyond the end of the read and is filled in from the germline J gene. The chain is built from TRBV6-1 and TRBJ2-3, with TRBD2 identical over 10 bases. Trimming cost V 4 bases and J 5 bases; bases outside gene matches: 6. The CDR3 covers 15 residues. The germline V gene encodes CDR1 MNHNS and CDR2 SASEGT. The sequenced CDR3 bases are TGTGCCAGCAGTGTCGGACTAGCGGAAGGAGATACG. Its translation: CASSVGLAEGDT. The whole CDR3 protein is CASSVGLAEGDTQYF.

A note on this clone: Read coverage stops 3 residues before the CDR3 terminus; the germline J gene supplies the remainder. The chain carries TRBV20-1 and TRBJ1-5; D gene uncertain. Trimming shortened V by 3 bases and J by 5 bases, and 11 bases separated the two germline ends. Germline CDR1 DFQATT, CDR2 SNEGSKA (reference sequence). The CDR3 sequence is 13 residues long. Here the CDR3 reads CSASQYRDQPQHF. The sequenced part of the CDR3 DNA is TGCAGTGCTAGTCAGTACCGGGATCAGCCC.

With regard to this clone: The read gets to within 3 residues of the CDR3 end, and the germline J gene fills in the rest. The chain carries TRBV5-1 and TRBJ2-2; 10 bases align to TRBD2. V shed 3 bases and J 5 bases; nucleotides not matched to a gene: 10. The CDR3 is 17 amino acids. The germline gives CDR1 SGHRS, CDR2 YFSETQ. CDR3 bases read: TGCGCCAGCAGCTGGCCCCTAGCGGGAGATGAGACCGGGGAG. This sequence encodes CASSWPLAGDETGE. In full, the CDR3 is CASSWPLAGDETGELFF.

About this clone itself: The read comes to an end 3 residues before the CDR3 does, leaving the germline J gene to fill in the end. V gene TRBV2 combines with J gene TRBJ1-5, with D possibly TRBD1 on 6 matching bases. This CDR3 has 14 residues. The germline CDR1 and CDR2 sequences are SNHLY and FYNNEI. Between the trimmed V and J ends, which lost 2 bases and 7 bases, there was a span of 12 bases. The sequenced CDR3 bases are TGTGCCAGCAGTGAACCACAGGGAGGGCAGCCC. Translated, it gives CASSEPQGGQP. The CDR3, in full, reads CASSEPQGGQPQHF.

Regarding this clone: The read ends 3 residues early relative to the CDR3; the germline J gene fills the gap. The genes are TRBV6-1 and TRBJ1-2; TRBD1 is a possible D gene (5 bases). The CDR3 length is 15 residues. V lost 1 base and J 4 bases, leaving 13 bases between the germline ends. Germline V CDR1 and CDR2: MNHNS, SASEGT. The DNA read from the CDR3 is TGTGCCAGCAGTGAAGACAACAGGTATACCTATGGC. Amino acid sequence: CASSEDNRYTYG. The entire CDR3 protein is CASSEDNRYTYGYTF.

Of note for this clone: The CDR3 extends 3 residues past the end of the read, so its final part is completed from the germline J gene. The gene calls are TRBV20-1 and TRBJ2-7, with D possibly matching TRBD2 (5 bases). V lost 3 bases and J lost 6, with 15 bases in between. Germline V gene sequence: CDR1 DFQATT, CDR2 SNEGSKA (reference sequence). CDR3 length: 13 residues. The CDR3 bases that were read are TGCAGTGCTAGGTCAACCGCCCGGGGCGAG. Translating it yields CSARSTARGE. The entire CDR3 protein is CSARSTARGEQYF.

In the case of this clone: With the read ending 3 residues before the CDR3 end, the germline J gene is used to fill in that end. V usage is TRBV7-3 and J usage is TRBJ2-3; 11 bases align to TRBD2. CDR1 is SGHTA and CDR2 is FQGTGA in the germline V gene. This CDR3 is built from 14 residues. V lost 5 bases to trimming and J lost 5 bases; unmatched junction nucleotides: 3. The CDR3 sequence is CASSTGLAVDTQYF. The part of the CDR3 DNA that was read is TGTGCCAGCAGCACGGGACTAGCGGTAGATACG.

Notes on this clone: The read gets to within 3 residues of the CDR3 end, and the germline J gene fills in the rest. J is TRBJ1-6 and V is TRBV19; D call uncertain. Germline V gene lookup returns CDR1 LNHDA and CDR2 SQIVND (reference sequence). Trimming removed 7 bases from V and 5 bases from J, with 9 bases in between. This CDR3 contains 13 residues. CDR3: CASNPTDNSPLHF. The sequenced part of the CDR3 DNA is TGTGCCAGTAATCCCACGGATAATTCACCC.

As for this clone: The read terminates 3 residues before the CDR3 end, so the remaining end is supplied by the germline J gene. The genes are TRBV7-2 and TRBJ2-3, with TRBD1 as a possible D gene (6 bases). There are 12 residues in the CDR3. The germline CDR1 and CDR2 sequences are SGHTA and FQGNSA. CDR3 bases read: TGTGCCAGCGCAGGGGTGGACGAGACG. Translated: CASAGVDET. The complete CDR3 sequence is CASAGVDETQYF.

For this clone: With the read ending 3 residues before the CDR3 end, the germline J gene is used to fill in that end. This chain joins TRBV19 and TRBJ1-6; perhaps TRBD1 as D (6 bases). Germline CDR1 reads LNHDA; CDR2 reads SQIVND (reference sequence). The CDR3 spans 13 residues. V shed 11 bases and J shed 8 bases, with 16 bases lying between them. The CDR3 DNA, read in part, is TGTGCCGGTCAACAGGGATTTGATTCACCC. It is translated as CAGQQGFDSP. The entire CDR3 reads CAGQQGFDSPLHF.

CDR3 sequence reads: CASSSFLFGELFF. The CDR3 DNA, read in part, is TGTGCCAGCAGCTCGTTCTTGTTCGGGGAG. The V and J genes are TRBV7-2 and TRBJ2-2; no reliable D call. The CDR3 end lies 3 residues beyond the end of the read and is filled in from the germline J gene. CDR3 length: 13 residues. The ends were cut back, 4 bases at V and 7 bases at J, with 10 bases in the middle. Germline V gives CDR1 SGHTA, CDR2 FQGNSA.

For this clone: The read ends 3 residues early relative to the CDR3; the germline J gene fills the gap. V and J are TRBV19 and TRBJ1-2; D might be TRBD1 (6 bases). V lost 3 bases to trimming and J lost 2 bases, with 10 bases between them. Germline CDR1 and CDR2: LNHDA and SQIVND (reference sequence). The CDR3 is 14 residues long. The covered CDR3 bases are TGTGCCAGTAGTATTTCGCAGGGGAACTATGGC. This translates into CASSISQGNYG. The whole CDR3 protein reads CASSISQGNYGYTF. The full variable domain, its missing parts supplied by reference TRBV19 and TRBJ1-2, is DGGITQSPKYLFRKEGQNVTLSCEQNLNHDAMYWYRQDPGQGLRLIYYSQIVNDFQKGDIAEGYSVSREKKESFPLTVTSAQKNPTAFYLCASSISQGNYGYTFGSGTRLTVV.